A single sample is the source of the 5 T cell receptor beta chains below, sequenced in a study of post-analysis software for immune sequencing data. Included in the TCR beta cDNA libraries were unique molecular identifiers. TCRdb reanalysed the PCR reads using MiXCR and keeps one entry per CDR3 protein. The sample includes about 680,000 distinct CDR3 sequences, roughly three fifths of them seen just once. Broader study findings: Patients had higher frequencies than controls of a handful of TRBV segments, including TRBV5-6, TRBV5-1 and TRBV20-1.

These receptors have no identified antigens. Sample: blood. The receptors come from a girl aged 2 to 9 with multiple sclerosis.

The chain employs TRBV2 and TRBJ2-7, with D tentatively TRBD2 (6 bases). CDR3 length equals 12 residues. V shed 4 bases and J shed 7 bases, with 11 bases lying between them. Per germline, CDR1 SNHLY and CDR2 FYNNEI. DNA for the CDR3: TGTGCCAGCAGTGTGGAGGGTTTGGAGCAGTACTTC. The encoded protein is CASSVEGLEQYF.

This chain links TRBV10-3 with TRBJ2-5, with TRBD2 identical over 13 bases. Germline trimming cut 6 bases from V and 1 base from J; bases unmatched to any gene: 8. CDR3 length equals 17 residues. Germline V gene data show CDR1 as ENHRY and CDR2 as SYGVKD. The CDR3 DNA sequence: TGTGCCATCAGCAAAAACGGACTAGCGGGGGCCCAAGAGACCCAGTACTTC. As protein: CAISKNGLAGAQETQYF.

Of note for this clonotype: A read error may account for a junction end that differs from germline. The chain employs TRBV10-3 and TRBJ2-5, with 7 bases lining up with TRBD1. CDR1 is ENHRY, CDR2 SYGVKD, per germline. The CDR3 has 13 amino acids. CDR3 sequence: CAVSYRGQETQYF. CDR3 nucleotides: TGTGCCGTCAGTTACAGGGGTCAAGAGACCCAGTACTTC.

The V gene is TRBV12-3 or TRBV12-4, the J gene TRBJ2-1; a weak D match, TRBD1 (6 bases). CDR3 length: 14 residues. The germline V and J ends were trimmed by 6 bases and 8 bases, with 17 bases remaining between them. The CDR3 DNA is TGTGCCAGCAGCGGGAAGCCCGAGGGGGATGAGCAGTTCTTC. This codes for CASSGKPEGDEQFF.

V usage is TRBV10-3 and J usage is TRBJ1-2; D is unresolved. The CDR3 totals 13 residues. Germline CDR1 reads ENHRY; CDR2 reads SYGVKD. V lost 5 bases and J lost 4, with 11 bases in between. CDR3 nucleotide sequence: TGTGCCATCAGTTCTCTGGGGAGCTATGGCTACACCTTC. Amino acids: CAISSLGSYGYTF.